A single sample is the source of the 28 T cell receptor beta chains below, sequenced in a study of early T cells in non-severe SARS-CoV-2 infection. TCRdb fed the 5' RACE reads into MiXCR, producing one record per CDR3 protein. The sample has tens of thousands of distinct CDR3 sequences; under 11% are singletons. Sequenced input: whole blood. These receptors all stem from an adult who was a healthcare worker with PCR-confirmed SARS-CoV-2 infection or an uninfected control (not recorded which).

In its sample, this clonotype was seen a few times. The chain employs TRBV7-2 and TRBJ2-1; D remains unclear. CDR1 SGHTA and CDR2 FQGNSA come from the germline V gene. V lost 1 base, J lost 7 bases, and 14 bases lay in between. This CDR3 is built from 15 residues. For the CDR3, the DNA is TGTGCCAGCAGCTTAGTTTTCCTTGGCGGAAATGAGCAGTTCTTC. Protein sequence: CASSLVFLGGNEQFF.

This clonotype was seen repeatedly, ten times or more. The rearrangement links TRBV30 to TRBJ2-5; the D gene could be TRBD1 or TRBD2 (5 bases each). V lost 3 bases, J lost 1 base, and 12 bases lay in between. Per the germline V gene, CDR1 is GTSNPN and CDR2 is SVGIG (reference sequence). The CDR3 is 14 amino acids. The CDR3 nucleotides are TGTGCCTGGAGCGGGCCCGGGGCCCAAGAGACCCAGTACTTC. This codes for CAWSGPGAQETQYF.

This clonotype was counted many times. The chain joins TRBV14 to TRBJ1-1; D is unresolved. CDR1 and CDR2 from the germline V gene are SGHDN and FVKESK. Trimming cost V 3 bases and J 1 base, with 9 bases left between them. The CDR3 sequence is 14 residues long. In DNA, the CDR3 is TGTGCCAGCAGCCAGCGCGGAAGGAACACTGAAGCTTTCTTT. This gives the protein CASSQRGRNTEAFF.

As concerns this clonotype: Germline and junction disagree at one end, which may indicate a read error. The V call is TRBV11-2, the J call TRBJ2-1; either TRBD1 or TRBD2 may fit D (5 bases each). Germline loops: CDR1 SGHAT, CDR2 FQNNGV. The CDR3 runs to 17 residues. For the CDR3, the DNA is TGTGTCAGCAGACACCTCAGCCTGGGGCGGAGGCCCGATGAGCAGTTCTTC. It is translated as CVSRHLSLGRRPDEQFF.

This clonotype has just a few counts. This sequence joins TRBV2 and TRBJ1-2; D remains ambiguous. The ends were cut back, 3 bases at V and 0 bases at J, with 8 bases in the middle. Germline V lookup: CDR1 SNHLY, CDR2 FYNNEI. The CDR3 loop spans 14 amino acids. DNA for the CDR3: TGTGCCAGCAGTGAGAAGGGATCTAACTATGGCTACACCTTC. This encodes CASSEKGSNYGYTF.

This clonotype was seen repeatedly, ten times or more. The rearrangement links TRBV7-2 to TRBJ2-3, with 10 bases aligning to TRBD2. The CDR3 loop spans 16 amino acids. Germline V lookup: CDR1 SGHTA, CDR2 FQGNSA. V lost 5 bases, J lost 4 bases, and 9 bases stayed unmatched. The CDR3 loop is CASSRPSGSAPDTQYF. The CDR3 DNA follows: TGTGCCAGCAGCCGACCTAGCGGGAGCGCCCCAGATACGCAGTATTTT. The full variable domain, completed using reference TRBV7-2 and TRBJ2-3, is GAGVSQSPSNKVTEKGKDVELRCDPISGHTALYWYRQSLGQGLEFLIYFQGNSAPDKSGLPSDRFSAERTGGSVSTLTIQRTQQEDSAVYLCASSRPSGSAPDTQYFGPGTRLTVL.

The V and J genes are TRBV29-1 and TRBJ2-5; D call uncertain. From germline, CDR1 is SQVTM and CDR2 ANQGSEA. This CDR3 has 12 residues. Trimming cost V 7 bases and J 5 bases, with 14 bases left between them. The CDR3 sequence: CSAHRAGETQYF. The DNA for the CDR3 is TGCAGCGCTCATCGGGCCGGGGAGACCCAGTACTTC. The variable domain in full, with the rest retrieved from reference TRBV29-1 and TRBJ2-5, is SAVISQKPSRDICQRGTSLTIQCQVDSQVTMMFWYRQQPGQSLTLIATANQGSEATYESGFVIDKFPISRPNLTFSTLTVSNMSPEDSSIYLCSAHRAGETQYFGPGTRLLVL.

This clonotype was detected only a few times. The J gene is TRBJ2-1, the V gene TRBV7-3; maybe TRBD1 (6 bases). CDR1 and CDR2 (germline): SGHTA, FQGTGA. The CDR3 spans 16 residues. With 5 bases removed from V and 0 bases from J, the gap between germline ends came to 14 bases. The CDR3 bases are TGTGCCAGCAGCGCCCAGACAGGTCTCTCCTACAATGAGCAGTTCTTC. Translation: CASSAQTGLSYNEQFF.

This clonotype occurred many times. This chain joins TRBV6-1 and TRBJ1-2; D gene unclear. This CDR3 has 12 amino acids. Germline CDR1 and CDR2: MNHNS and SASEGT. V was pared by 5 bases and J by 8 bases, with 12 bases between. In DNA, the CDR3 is TGTGCCAGCAGTCCTGGCAGAAGAGGCTACACCTTC. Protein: CASSPGRRGYTF.

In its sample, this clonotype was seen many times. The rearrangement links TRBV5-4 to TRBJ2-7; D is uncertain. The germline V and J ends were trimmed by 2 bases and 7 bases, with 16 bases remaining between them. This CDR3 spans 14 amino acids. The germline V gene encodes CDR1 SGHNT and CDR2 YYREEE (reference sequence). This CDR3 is CASSFYNRVREQYF. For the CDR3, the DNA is TGTGCCAGCAGCTTTTATAACAGAGTACGGGAGCAGTACTTC.

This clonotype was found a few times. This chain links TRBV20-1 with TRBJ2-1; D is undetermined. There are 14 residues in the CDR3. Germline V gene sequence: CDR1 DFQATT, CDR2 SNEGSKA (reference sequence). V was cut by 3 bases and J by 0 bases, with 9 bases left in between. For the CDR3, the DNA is TGCAGTGCTAGGAGTATTAGCTCCTACAATGAGCAGTTCTTC. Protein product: CSARSISSYNEQFF.

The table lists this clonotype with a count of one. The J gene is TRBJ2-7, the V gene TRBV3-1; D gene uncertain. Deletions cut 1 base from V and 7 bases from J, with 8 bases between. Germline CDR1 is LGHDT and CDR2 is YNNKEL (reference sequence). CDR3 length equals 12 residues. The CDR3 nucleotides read TGTGCCAGCAGCCAAGTCATCGGGGAGCAGTACTTC. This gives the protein CASSQVIGEQYF.

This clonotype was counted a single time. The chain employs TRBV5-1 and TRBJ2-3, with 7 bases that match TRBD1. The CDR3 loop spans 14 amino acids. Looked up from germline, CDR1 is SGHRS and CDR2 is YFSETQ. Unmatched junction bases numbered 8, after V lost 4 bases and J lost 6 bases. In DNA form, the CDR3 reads TGCGCCAGCAGCCCGGTAGGGGGCAGGGATACGCAGTATTTT. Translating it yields CASSPVGGRDTQYF.

The CDR3, as DNA: TGCGCCAGCAGCTTGGGCACTAGCGACTCGTATACGCAGTATTTT. This codes for CASSLGTSDSYTQYF. This chain uses TRBV5-1 with TRBJ2-3, with TRBD2 identical over 7 bases. The CDR3 spans 15 residues. The ends lost 0 bases at V and 7 bases at J; junction bases unmatched: 8. From germline, CDR1 is SGHRS and CDR2 YFSETQ.

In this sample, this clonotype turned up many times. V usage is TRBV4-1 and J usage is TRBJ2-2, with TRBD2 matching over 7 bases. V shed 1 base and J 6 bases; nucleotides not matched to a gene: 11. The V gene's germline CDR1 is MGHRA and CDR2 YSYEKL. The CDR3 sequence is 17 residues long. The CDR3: CASSQGGGSPESGELFF. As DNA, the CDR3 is TGCGCCAGCAGCCAAGGGGGCGGGAGCCCTGAGTCCGGGGAGCTGTTTTTT.

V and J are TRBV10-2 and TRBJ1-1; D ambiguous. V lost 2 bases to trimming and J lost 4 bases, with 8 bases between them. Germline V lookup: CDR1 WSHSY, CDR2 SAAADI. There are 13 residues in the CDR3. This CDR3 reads CASSELGSTEAFF. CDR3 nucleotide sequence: TGCGCCAGCAGTGAGCTGGGGAGCACTGAAGCTTTCTTT.

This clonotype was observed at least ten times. Here the CDR3 DNA reads TGTGCCAGCAGCCCCAGGGACGAGCAGTACTTC. Translating it yields CASSPRDEQYF. The V call is TRBV7-2, the J call TRBJ2-7; perhaps TRBD1 as D (5 bases). The CDR3 is 11 residues long. V was cut by 5 bases and J by 5 bases, with 7 bases left in between. Germline loops: CDR1 SGHTA, CDR2 FQGNSA.

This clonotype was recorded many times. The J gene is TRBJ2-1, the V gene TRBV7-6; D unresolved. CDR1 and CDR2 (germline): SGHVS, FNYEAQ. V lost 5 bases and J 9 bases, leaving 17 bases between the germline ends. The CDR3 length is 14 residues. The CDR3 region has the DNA TGTGCCAGCAGCGCCTCTTTGGGTAGTCTTGAGCAGTTCTTC. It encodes CASSASLGSLEQFF.

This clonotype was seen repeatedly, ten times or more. This CDR3 reads CASSYSRGSPYEQYF. The CDR3 nucleotides read TGTGCCAGCAGTTACTCAAGGGGTTCCCCCTACGAGCAGTACTTC. This rearrangement joins TRBV6-5 to TRBJ2-7, with D tentatively TRBD1 (5 bases). The germline V gene has CDR1 MNHEY and CDR2 SVGAGI. The CDR3 has 15 residues. Trimming took 0 bases from V and 2 from J, leaving 11 bases between them.

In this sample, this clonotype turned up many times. CDR3 nucleotides: TGTGCCAGCAGCCAAGTAGGGACAGGGGTCACCGGGGAGCTGTTTTTT. It yields the protein CASSQVGTGVTGELFF. This chain uses TRBV3-1 with TRBJ2-2; 10 bases line up with TRBD1. Germline V gene data show CDR1 as LGHDT and CDR2 as YNNKEL (reference sequence). The length of the CDR3 is 16 residues. The junction had 3 bases not matched to a gene; V was cut back by 1 base and J by 4 bases.

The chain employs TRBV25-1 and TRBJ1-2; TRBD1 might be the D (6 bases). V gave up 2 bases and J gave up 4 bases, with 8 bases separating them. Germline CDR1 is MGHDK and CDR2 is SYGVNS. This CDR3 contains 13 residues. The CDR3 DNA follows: TGTGCCAGCAGTGAACAGGGGAGCTATGGCTACACCTTC. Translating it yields CASSEQGSYGYTF.

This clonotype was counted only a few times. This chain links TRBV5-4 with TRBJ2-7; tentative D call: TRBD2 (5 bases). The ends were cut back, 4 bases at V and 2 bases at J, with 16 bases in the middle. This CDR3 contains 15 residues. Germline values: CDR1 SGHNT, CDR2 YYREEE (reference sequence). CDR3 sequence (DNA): TGTGCCAGCAGCCAGGCGGGCAGGTCGACCTACGAGCAGTACTTC. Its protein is CASSQAGRSTYEQYF.

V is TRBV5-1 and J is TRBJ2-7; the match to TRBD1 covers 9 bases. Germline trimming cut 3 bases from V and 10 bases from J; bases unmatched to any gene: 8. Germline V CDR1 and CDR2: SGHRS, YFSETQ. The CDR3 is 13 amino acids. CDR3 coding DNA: TGCGCCAGCAGCTCCCCCCGACAGGGGGTCCAGTACTTC. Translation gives CASSSPRQGVQYF.

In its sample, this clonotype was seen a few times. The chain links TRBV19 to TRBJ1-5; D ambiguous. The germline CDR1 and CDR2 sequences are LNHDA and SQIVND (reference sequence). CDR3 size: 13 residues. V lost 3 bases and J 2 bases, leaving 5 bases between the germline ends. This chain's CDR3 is CASSMRGNQPQHF. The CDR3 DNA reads TGTGCCAGTAGTATGCGGGGCAATCAGCCCCAGCATTTT. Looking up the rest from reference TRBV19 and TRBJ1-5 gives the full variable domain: DGGITQSPKYLFRKEGQNVTLSCEQNLNHDAMYWYRQDPGQGLRLIYYSQIVNDFQKGDIAEGYSVSREKKESFPLTVTSAQKNPTAFYLCASSMRGNQPQHFGDGTRLSIL.

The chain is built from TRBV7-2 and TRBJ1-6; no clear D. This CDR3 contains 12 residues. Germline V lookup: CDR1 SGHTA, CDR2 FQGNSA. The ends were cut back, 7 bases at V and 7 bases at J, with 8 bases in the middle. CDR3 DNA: TGTGCCAGCAACTTCCCGAATTCACCCCTCCACTTT. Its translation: CASNFPNSPLHF.

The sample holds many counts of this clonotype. The CDR3 region has the DNA TGTGCCAGCAGCGCGGACAGGCGATACGAGCAGTACTTC. Translated: CASSADRRYEQYF. The rearrangement uses TRBV5-4 and TRBJ2-7; TRBD1 matches at 7 bases. Trimming removed 4 bases from V and 4 bases from J; junction bases left unmatched: 5. The CDR3 extends over 13 amino acids. Germline CDR1 reads SGHNT; CDR2 reads YYREEE (reference sequence).

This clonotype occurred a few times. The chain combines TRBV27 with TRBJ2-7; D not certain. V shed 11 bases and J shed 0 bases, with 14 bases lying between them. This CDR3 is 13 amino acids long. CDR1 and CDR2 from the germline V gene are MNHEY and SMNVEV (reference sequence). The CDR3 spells CASGATYSYEQYF. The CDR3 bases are TGTGCCTCGGGCGCCACATACTCCTACGAGCAGTACTTC.

Here the CDR3 reads CASRIAGIPYEQYF. The CDR3 bases are TGTGCCAGCAGGATCGCCGGGATTCCCTACGAGCAGTACTTC. The genes are TRBV6-2 or TRBV6-3 and TRBJ2-7, with D maybe TRBD2 (5 bases). CDR3 length equals 14 residues. V was shortened by 6 bases and J by 2 bases, with 14 bases between the two germline ends. Per germline, CDR1 MNHEY and CDR2 SVGEGT.